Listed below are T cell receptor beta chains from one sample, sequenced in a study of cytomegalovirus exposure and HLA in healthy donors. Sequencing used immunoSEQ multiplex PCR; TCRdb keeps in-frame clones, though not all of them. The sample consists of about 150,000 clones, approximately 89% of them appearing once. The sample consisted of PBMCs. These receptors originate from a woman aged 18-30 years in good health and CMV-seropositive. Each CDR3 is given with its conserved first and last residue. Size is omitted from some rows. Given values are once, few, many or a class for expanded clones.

CDR3 protein: CASSLGSGDEQYF; V gene: TRBV7-9; clone size: -; J gene: TRBJ2-7
CDR3 protein: CASSSYAEAFF; V gene: TRBV6-5; clone size: -; J gene: TRBJ1-1
CDR3 protein: CASSSQTGVVTEAFF; V gene: TRBV5-1; clone size: -; J gene: TRBJ1-1
CDR3 protein: CASSYQEGGELFF; V gene: TRBV28; clone size: -; J gene: TRBJ2-2
CDR3 protein: CASMLDRGRYNEQFF; V gene: TRBV5-1; clone size: -; J gene: TRBJ2-1
CDR3 protein: CASSLGQGQWPQHF; V gene: TRBV6-5; clone size: -; J gene: TRBJ1-5
CDR3 protein: CASSRGGAGWNEQFF; V gene: TRBV6-5; clone size: -; J gene: TRBJ2-1
CDR3 protein: CASSLGGGDGYTF; V gene: TRBV5-1; clone size: -; J gene: TRBJ1-2
CDR3 protein: CASSLALKGDGYTF; V gene: TRBV5-1; clone size: -; J gene: TRBJ1-2
CDR3 protein: CASSFRGYNEKLFF; V gene: TRBV5-8; clone size: -; J gene: TRBJ1-4
CDR3 protein: CASSVESSGEETQYF; V gene: TRBV9; clone size: once; J gene: TRBJ2-5
CDR3 protein: CASGPLDSNYYEQYF; V gene: TRBV12-5; clone size: -; J gene: TRBJ2-7
CDR3 protein: CAISGILDESTDTQYF; V gene: TRBV10-3; clone size: -; J gene: TRBJ2-3
CDR3 protein: CASSDAGTRHF; V gene: TRBV6-5; clone size: -; J gene: TRBJ1-3
CDR3 protein: CASSLCRGDVYEQYF; V gene: TRBV27; clone size: -; J gene: TRBJ2-7